This paragraph covers one TCR beta chain sequence. Its antigen is unknown. Via MiXCR, TCRdb re-called the RT-PCR reads, giving one row per CDR3 protein. Of roughly 500,000 distinct CDR3 sequences listed, about 15% were seen once; the top ten hold less than 4%. This record comes from a study of response to subunit inactivated influenza vaccine. Study outcomes and limitations: Authors suggested few new T cells are recruited by each seasonal influenza vaccination.

Trimming took 5 bases from V and 8 from J, leaving 16 bases between them. The CDR3 extends over 14 amino acids. Looked up from germline, CDR1 is SEHNR and CDR2 is FQNEAQ (reference sequence). The clonotype comes from a man aged 50 to 75 who received an inactivated influenza vaccine. The chain couples TRBV7-9 to TRBJ2-1, with D perhaps matching TRBD2 (6 bases). Here the sequenced sample was CD4+ T cells sorted from PBMCs, taken roughly 24 months after vaccination. CDR3 loop: CASSPMTSWHEQFF. In DNA, the CDR3 is TGTGCCAGCAGCCCGATGACTAGTTGGCATGAGCAGTTCTTC. Supplemented by reference TRBV7-9 and TRBJ2-1, the full variable domain reads DTGVSQNPRHKITKRGQNVTFRCDPISEHNRLYWYRQTLGQGPEFLTYFQNEAQLEKSRLLSDRFSAERPKGSFSTLEIQRTEQGDSAMYLCASSPMTSWHEQFFGPGTRLTVL.